This T cell receptor (beta chain) was identified during a study of identical twins. This clonotype was observed a few times. The CDR3 contains 11 residues. The germline gives CDR1 SGHKS, CDR2 YYEKEE (reference sequence). V shed 7 bases and J shed 6 bases, with 7 bases lying between them. A universal primer site was created by template switching, with the cDNA bearing unique molecular identifiers. TCRdb passed the 5' RACE reads through MiXCR, listing each CDR3 protein once. Among roughly 690,000 distinct CDR3 sequences listed, approximately 22% were seen once. Separately, the same data were catalogued under a study of T cells expressing NK-cell markers. That paper adds: CD3+CD56+NKG2C+, CD3+CD56+NKG2C- and CD3+CD56-NKG2C+ T cells, once sorted, supplied the TCR beta repertoires. Dominant NKG2C+ clonotypes in a handful of donors made up about 1.0-8% of CD8+ T cells.

This sequence joins TRBV5-5 and TRBJ2-2; D is uncertain. Sequencing was carried out using PBMCs. This clonotype was sampled from a woman aged 18 to 35 in good health. The DNA of the CDR3 is TGTGCCAGCGGTTACCCCGGGGAGCTGTTTTTT. Translation: CASGYPGELFF.